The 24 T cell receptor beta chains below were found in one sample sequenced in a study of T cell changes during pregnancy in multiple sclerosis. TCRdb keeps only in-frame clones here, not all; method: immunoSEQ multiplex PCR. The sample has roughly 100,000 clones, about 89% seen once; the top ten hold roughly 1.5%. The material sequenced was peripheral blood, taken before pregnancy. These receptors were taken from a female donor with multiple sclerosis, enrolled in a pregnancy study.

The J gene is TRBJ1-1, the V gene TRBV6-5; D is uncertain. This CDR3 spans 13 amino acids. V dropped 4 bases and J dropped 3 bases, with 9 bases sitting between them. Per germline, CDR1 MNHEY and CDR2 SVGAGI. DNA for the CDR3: TGTGCCAGCAGTTCGGAACGGGACACTGAAGCTTTCTTT. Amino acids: CASSSERDTEAFF.

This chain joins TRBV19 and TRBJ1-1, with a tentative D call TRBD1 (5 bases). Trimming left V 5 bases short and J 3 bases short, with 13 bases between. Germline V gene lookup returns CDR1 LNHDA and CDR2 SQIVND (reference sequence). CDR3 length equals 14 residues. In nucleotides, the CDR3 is TGTGCCAGTAGTTCCGGACACCGATACACTGAAGCTTTCTTT. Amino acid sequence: CASSSGHRYTEAFF. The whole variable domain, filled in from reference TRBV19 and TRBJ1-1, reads DGGITQSPKYLFRKEGQNVTLSCEQNLNHDAMYWYRQDPGQGLRLIYYSQIVNDFQKGDIAEGYSVSREKKESFPLTVTSAQKNPTAFYLCASSSGHRYTEAFFGQGTRLTVV.

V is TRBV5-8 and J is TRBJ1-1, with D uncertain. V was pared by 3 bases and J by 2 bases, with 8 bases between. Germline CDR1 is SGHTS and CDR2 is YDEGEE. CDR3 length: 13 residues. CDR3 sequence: CASSWPENTEAFF. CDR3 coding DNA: TGTGCCAGCAGCTGGCCCGAAAACACTGAAGCTTTCTTT.

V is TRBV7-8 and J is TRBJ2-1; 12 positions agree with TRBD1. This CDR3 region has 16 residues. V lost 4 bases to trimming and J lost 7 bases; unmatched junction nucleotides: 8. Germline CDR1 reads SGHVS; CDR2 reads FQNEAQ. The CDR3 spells CASSYTRDRGRNEQFF. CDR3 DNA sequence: TGTGCCAGCAGCTATACTAGGGACAGGGGGCGAAATGAGCAGTTCTTC.

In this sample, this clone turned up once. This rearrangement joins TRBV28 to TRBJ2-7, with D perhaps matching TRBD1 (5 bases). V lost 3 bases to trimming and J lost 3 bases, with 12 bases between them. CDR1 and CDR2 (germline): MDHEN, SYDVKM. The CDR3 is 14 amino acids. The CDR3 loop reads CASSFATEYYEQYF. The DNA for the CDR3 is TGTGCCAGCAGTTTTGCGACAGAATACTACGAGCAGTACTTC.

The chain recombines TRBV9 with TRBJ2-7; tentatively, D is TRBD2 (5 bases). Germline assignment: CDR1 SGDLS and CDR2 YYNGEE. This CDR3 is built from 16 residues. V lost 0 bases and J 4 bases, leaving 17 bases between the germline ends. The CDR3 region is CASSVDGGADAYEQYF. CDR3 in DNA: TGTGCCAGCAGCGTAGATGGAGGAGCCGACGCTTACGAGCAGTACTTC. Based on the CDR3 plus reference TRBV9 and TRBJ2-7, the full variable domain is DSGVTQTPKHLITATGQRVTLRCSPRSGDLSVYWYQQSLDQGLQFLIQYYNGEERAKGNILERFSAQQFPDLHSELNLSSLELGDSALYFCASSVDGGADAYEQYFGPGTRLTVT.

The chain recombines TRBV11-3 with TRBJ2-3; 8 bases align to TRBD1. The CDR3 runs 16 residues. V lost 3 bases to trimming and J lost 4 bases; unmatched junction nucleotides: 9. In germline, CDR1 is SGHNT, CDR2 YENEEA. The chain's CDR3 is CASSFQGDRGADTQYF. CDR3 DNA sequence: TGTGCCAGCAGCTTTCAGGGCGACAGGGGTGCAGATACGCAGTATTTT.

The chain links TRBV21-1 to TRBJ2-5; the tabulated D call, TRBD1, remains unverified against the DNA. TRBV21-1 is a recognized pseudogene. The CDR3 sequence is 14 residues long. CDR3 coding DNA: TGTGCCAGCAGCAAAAGACAGGCCCAAGAGACCCAGTACTTC. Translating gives CASSKRQAQETQYF.

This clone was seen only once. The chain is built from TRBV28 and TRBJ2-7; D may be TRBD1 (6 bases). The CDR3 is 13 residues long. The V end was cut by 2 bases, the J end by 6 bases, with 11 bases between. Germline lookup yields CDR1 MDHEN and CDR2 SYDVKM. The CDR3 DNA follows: TGTGCCAGCAGTTTAGGGGGCGAGGCCGAGCAGTACTTC. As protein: CASSLGGEAEQYF.

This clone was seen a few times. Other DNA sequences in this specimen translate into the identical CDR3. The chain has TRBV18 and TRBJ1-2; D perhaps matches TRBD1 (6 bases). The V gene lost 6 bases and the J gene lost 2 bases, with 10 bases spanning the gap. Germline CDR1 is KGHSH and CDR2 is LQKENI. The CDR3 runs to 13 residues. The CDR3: CASSPDRNYGYTF. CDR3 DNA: TGTGCCAGCTCCCCCGACAGGAACTATGGCTACACCTTC.

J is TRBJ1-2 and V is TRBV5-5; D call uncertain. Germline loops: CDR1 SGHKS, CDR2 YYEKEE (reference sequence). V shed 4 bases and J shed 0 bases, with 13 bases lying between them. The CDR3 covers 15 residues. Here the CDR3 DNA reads TGTGCCAGCAGCCCGGGTCTGGAGGCTAACTATGGCTACACCTTC. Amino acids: CASSPGLEANYGYTF.

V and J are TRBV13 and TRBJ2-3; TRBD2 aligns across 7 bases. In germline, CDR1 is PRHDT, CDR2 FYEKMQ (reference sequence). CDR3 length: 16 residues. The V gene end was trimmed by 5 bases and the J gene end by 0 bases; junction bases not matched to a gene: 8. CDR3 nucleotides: TGTGCCAGCAGCCTTTTAGCGGGTTTTAGCACAGATACGCAGTATTTT. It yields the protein CASSLLAGFSTDTQYF.

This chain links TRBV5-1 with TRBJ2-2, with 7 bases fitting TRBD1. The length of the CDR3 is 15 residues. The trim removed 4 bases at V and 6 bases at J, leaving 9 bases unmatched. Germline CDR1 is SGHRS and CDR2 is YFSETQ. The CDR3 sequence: CASSQRRQGSGELFF. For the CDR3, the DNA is TGCGCCAGCAGCCAAAGACGACAGGGATCCGGGGAGCTGTTTTTT.

This CDR3 is CASSLMKHRGDEQFF. Here the CDR3 DNA reads TGTGCCAGCAGCTTAATGAAGCACAGGGGTGATGAGCAGTTCTTC. The genes are TRBV7-2 and TRBJ2-1; 7 bases fit TRBD1. CDR3 length: 15 amino acids. The V segment lost 2 bases and the J segment 8 bases; nucleotides outside the gene matches: 9. Germline V CDR1 and CDR2: SGHTA, FQGNSA. Full variable domain (missing parts from reference TRBV7-2 and TRBJ2-1): GAGVSQSPSNKVTEKGKDVELRCDPISGHTALYWYRQSLGQGLEFLIYFQGNSAPDKSGLPSDRFSAERTGGSVSTLTIQRTQQEDSAVYLCASSLMKHRGDEQFFGPGTRLTVL.

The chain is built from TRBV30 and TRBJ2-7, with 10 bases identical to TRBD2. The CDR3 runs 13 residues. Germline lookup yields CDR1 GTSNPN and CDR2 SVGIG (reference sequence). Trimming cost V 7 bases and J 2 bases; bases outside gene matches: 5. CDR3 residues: CAFASGSPYEQYF. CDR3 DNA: TGTGCCTTTGCTAGCGGGAGCCCCTACGAGCAGTACTTC.

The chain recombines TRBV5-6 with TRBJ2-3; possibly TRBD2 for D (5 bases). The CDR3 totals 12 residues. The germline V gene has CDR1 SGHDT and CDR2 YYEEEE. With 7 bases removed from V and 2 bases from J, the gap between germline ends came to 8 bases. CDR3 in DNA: TGTGCCAGCCTCCGGGACACAGATACGCAGTATTTT. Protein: CASLRDTDTQYF. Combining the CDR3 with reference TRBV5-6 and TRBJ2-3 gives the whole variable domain DAGVTQSPTHLIKTRGQQVTLRCSPKSGHDTVSWYQQALGQGPQFIFQYYEEEERQRGNFPDRFSGHQFPNYSSELNVNALLLGDSALYLCASLRDTDTQYFGPGTRLTVL.

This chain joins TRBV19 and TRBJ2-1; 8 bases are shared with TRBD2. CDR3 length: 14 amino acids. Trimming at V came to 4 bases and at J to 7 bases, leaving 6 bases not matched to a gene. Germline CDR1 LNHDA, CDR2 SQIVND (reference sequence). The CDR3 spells CASSNPAGVNEQFF. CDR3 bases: TGTGCCAGTAGTAACCCAGCGGGAGTTAATGAGCAGTTCTTC.

CDR3 nucleotides: TGTGCCTGGAGTGGGGGCGAGACCCAGTACTTC. The encoded protein is CAWSGGETQYF. The chain uses TRBV30 and TRBJ2-5; D perhaps matches TRBD1 (5 bases). V lost 1 base to trimming and J lost 5 bases, with 5 bases between them. Germline V gives CDR1 GTSNPN, CDR2 SVGIG (reference sequence). The CDR3 is 11 amino acids.

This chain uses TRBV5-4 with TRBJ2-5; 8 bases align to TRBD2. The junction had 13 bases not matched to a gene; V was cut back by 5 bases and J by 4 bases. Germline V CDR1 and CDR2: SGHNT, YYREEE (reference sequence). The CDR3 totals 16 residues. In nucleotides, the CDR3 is TGTGCCAGCAGGGCCGGGGGGGGGCTTGGCCCAGAGACCCAGTACTTC. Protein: CASRAGGGLGPETQYF. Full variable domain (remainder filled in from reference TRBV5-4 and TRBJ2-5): ETGVTQSPTHLIKTRGQQVTLRCSSQSGHNTVSWYQQALGQGPQFIFQYYREEENGRGNFPPRFSGLQFPNYSSELNVNALELDDSALYLCASRAGGGLGPETQYFGPGTRLLVL.

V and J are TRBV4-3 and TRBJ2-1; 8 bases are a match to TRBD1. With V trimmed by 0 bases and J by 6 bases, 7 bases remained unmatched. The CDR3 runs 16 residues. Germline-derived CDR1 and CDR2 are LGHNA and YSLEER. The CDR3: CASSQESGQVRNEQFF. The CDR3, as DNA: TGCGCCAGCAGCCAAGAATCGGGACAGGTCCGCAATGAGCAGTTCTTC.

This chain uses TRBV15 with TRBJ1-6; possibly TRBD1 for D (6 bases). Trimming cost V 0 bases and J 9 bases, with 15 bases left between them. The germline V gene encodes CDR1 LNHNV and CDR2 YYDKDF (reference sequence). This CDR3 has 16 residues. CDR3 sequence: CATSRDFDRFGSPLHF. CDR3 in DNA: TGTGCCACCAGCAGAGACTTTGACAGGTTCGGTTCACCCCTCCACTTT.

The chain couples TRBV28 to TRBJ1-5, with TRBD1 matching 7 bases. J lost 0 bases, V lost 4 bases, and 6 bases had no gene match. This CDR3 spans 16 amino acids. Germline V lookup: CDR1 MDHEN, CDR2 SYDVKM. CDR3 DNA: TGTGCCAGCAGTTACCCACAGGGGAGTAGCAATCAGCCCCAGCATTTT. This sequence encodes CASSYPQGSSNQPQHF.

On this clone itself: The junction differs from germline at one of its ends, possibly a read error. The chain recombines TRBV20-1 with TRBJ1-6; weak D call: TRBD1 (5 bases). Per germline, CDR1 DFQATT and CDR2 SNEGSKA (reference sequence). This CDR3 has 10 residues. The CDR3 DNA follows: TGCAGTGCTAGAAATCCCGGGACTTTCTTT. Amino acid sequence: CSARNPGTFF.

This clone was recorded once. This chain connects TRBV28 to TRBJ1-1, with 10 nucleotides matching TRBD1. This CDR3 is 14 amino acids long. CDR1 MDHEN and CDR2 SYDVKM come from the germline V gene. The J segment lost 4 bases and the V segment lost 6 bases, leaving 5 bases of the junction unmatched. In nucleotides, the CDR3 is TGTGCCAGCAGACGACAGGGGGCGCCCACTGAAGCTTTCTTT. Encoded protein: CASRRQGAPTEAFF.